Below are 13 T cell receptor beta chains sequenced from a single sample in a study of blood T cell repertoires in COVID-19. TCRdb's copy holds only in-frame clones and misses some; the assay was immunoSEQ multiplex PCR. The sample lists 250,000 to 350,000 clones, around 91% occurring once. The sequenced material came from PBMCs or T cells enriched from blood (not recorded which). These receptors originate from a woman under 30 who had recovered from COVID-19.

The rearrangement uses TRBV5-4 and TRBJ2-6; TRBD1 aligns across 9 bases. The germline V gene encodes CDR1 SGHNT and CDR2 YYREEE (reference sequence). V trimming: 4 bases; J trimming: 2 bases; junction bases outside the gene matches: 7. The CDR3 covers 17 residues. CDR3 in amino acids: CASSPGTGRTGANVLTF. The CDR3 DNA reads as TGTGCCAGCAGCCCGGGGACAGGGCGAACTGGGGCCAACGTCCTGACTTTC. The full variable domain, its missing parts supplied by reference TRBV5-4 and TRBJ2-6, is ETGVTQSPTHLIKTRGQQVTLRCSSQSGHNTVSWYQQALGQGPQFIFQYYREEENGRGNFPPRFSGLQFPNYSSELNVNALELDDSALYLCASSPGTGRTGANVLTFGAGSRLTVL.

The chain combines TRBV5-4 with TRBJ1-1, with D unclear. V was shortened by 4 bases and J by 6 bases, with 22 bases between the two germline ends. Germline-derived CDR1 and CDR2 are SGHNT and YYREEE (reference sequence). The CDR3 contains 16 residues. CDR3 DNA sequence: TGTGCCAGCAGCGGCGGATCTGGTCCCCGGCTCGCTGAAGCTTTCTTT. This sequence encodes CASSGGSGPRLAEAFF.

A word on this clone: This specimen includes other DNA sequences encoding the same CDR3. The chain joins TRBV6-5 to TRBJ1-5; D is undetermined. The ends were cut back, 2 bases at V and 4 bases at J, with 6 bases in the middle. Germline CDR1 is MNHEY and CDR2 is SVGAGI. This CDR3 has 13 residues. The CDR3 sequence is CASSYRGNQPQHF. In DNA form, the CDR3 reads TGTGCCAGCAGTTACAGAGGGAATCAGCCCCAGCATTTT.

This clone has just a few counts. J is TRBJ1-3 and V is TRBV19; D possibly corresponds to TRBD1 (5 bases). The CDR3 contains 13 residues. The germline CDR1 and CDR2 sequences are LNHDA and SQIVND (reference sequence). Trimming left V 8 bases short and J 4 bases short, with 12 bases between. This chain's CDR3 is CASGGGVGNTIYF. CDR3 sequence (DNA): TGTGCCAGTGGCGGAGGGGTAGGAAACACCATATATTTT. Full variable domain (outside the CDR3, taken from reference TRBV19 and TRBJ1-3): DGGITQSPKYLFRKEGQNVTLSCEQNLNHDAMYWYRQDPGQGLRLIYYSQIVNDFQKGDIAEGYSVSREKKESFPLTVTSAQKNPTAFYLCASGGGVGNTIYFGEGSWLTVV.

This sequence joins TRBV28 and TRBJ2-7, with 9 bases that match TRBD1. Germline V lookup: CDR1 MDHEN, CDR2 SYDVKM. The CDR3 is made up of 15 amino acids. The V gene end was trimmed by 5 bases and the J gene end by 3 bases; junction bases not matched to a gene: 8. Written as DNA, the CDR3 is TGTGCCAGCAGTCCTCTGGACAGGGGTATCTACGAGCAGTACTTC. Residues: CASSPLDRGIYEQYF.

The V gene is TRBV9, the J gene TRBJ2-2, with 8 nucleotides matching TRBD1. This CDR3 comprises 16 residues. V trimming: 2 bases; J trimming: 2 bases; junction bases outside the gene matches: 5. Germline V gene lookup returns CDR1 SGDLS and CDR2 YYNGEE. The CDR3 DNA sequence: TGTGCCAGCAGCGTCTGGACAGGGATAAACACCGGGGAGCTGTTTTTT. Its protein is CASSVWTGINTGELFF.

V gene TRBV27 combines with J gene TRBJ1-6, with D possibly being TRBD1 (5 bases). CDR3 length equals 14 residues. Trimming cost V 2 bases and J 9 bases, with 11 bases left between them. CDR1 is MNHEY and CDR2 is SMNVEV in the germline V gene (reference sequence). The CDR3 DNA is TGTGCCAGCAGTTTACAGGGATTGACTTCACCCCTCCACTTT. Protein sequence: CASSLQGLTSPLHF.

The chain uses TRBV4-1 and TRBJ1-1, with no clear D. The CDR3 extends over 13 amino acids. V was pared by 5 bases and J by 1 base, with 8 bases between. Germline V gene data show CDR1 as MGHRA and CDR2 as YSYEKL. The CDR3 nucleotides are TGCGCCAGCAGCTCCCGAGAGAACACTGAAGCTTTCTTT. This translates into CASSSRENTEAFF.

CDR3 in DNA: TGTGCCAGCAGCCAATACGGGACAGGGGGCGGCTCCTACAATGAGCAGTTCTTC. Translating gives CASSQYGTGGGSYNEQFF. The chain recombines TRBV4-2 with TRBJ2-1, with TRBD1 identical over 12 bases. Unmatched junction bases numbered 5, after V lost 2 bases and J lost 0 bases. The CDR3 runs 18 residues. Germline assignment: CDR1 LGHNA and CDR2 YNFKEQ.

This clone came up once. The rearrangement joins TRBV27 to TRBJ1-6; D perhaps matches TRBD1 (5 bases). CDR1 MNHEY and CDR2 SMNVEV come from the germline V gene (reference sequence). This CDR3 is built from 13 residues. The V gene lost 8 bases and the J gene lost 7 bases, with 12 bases spanning the gap. The CDR3 region has the DNA TGTGCCAGCTGGTCAGGGTCCAATTCACCCCTCCACTTT. It codes for CASWSGSNSPLHF.

The chain recombines TRBV6-4 with TRBJ2-3; 8 bases line up with TRBD2. The CDR3 sequence is 15 residues long. From germline, CDR1 is MRHNA and CDR2 SNTAGT. The V gene end was trimmed by 2 bases and the J gene end by 5 bases; junction bases not matched to a gene: 6. CDR3 loop: CASSDNGGAGDTQYF. Here the CDR3 DNA reads TGTGCCAGCAGTGACAACGGGGGGGCCGGAGATACGCAGTATTTT.

V usage is TRBV20-1 and J usage is TRBJ2-2; D uncertain. Germline V gives CDR1 DFQATT, CDR2 SNEGSKA (reference sequence). The CDR3 sequence is 12 residues long. Trimming pared 3 bases from V and 4 bases from J, leaving 6 bases between. CDR3 protein: CSASQVTGELFF. In DNA, the CDR3 is TGCAGTGCTAGTCAGGTCACCGGGGAGCTGTTTTTT.

The rearrangement joins TRBV19 to TRBJ2-5; the match to TRBD1 covers 7 bases. The CDR3 is 15 residues long. The germline gives CDR1 LNHDA, CDR2 SQIVND (reference sequence). V lost 1 base, J lost 2 bases, and 4 bases stayed unmatched. In DNA form, the CDR3 reads TGTGCCAGTAGTATAGGGGGACAGCAACAAGAGACCCAGTACTTC. Amino acid sequence: CASSIGGQQQETQYF. Complete variable domain (other parts from reference TRBV19 and TRBJ2-5): DGGITQSPKYLFRKEGQNVTLSCEQNLNHDAMYWYRQDPGQGLRLIYYSQIVNDFQKGDIAEGYSVSREKKESFPLTVTSAQKNPTAFYLCASSIGGQQQETQYFGPGTRLLVL.